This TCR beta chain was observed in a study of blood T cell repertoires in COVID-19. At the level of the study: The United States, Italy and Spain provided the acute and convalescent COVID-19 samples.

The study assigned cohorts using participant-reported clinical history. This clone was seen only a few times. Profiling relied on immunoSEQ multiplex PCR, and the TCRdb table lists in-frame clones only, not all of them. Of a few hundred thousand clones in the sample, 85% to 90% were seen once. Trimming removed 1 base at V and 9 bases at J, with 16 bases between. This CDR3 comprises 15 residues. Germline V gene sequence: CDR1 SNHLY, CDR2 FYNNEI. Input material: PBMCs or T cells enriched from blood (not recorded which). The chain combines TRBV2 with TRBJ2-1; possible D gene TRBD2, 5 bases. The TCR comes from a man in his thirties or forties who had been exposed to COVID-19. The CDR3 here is CASSEEIRAGCEQFF. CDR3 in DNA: TGTGCCAGCAGTGAAGAGATCCGTGCGGGTTGTGAGCAGTTCTTC.